A single sample gave rise to the 26 T cell receptor beta chains below, sequenced in a study of response to subunit inactivated influenza vaccine. TCRdb analysed the RT-PCR reads with MiXCR anew, one entry per CDR3 protein. This sample yields fewer than 200,000 distinct CDR3 sequences, of which 9.2% are seen a single time; approximately 10% belongs to the top ten. The input for sequencing was non-naive T cells sorted from PBMCs, taken on the day of vaccination. The source is a man between 45 and 60 years old who received an inactivated influenza vaccine.

This clonotype occurred many times. The rearrangement joins TRBV30 to TRBJ2-1; D unclear. The CDR3 totals 13 residues. CDR1 GTSNPN and CDR2 SVGIG come from the germline V gene (reference sequence). Deletions cut 4 bases from V and 4 bases from J, with 11 bases between. CDR3 sequence reads: CAWMIRAYNEQFF. CDR3 DNA sequence: TGTGCCTGGATGATTCGGGCTTACAATGAGCAGTTCTTC.

The chain combines TRBV5-1 with TRBJ1-1; 8 positions match TRBD1. This CDR3 comprises 13 residues. The V and J ends lost 3 bases and 4 bases, in that order; junction bases with no gene match: 2. CDR1 is SGHRS, CDR2 YFSETQ, per germline. The CDR3 DNA reads as TGCGCCAGCAGCTCAGGGGGCCCCACTGAAGCTTTCTTT. Translation gives CASSSGGPTEAFF.

This clonotype was detected many times. The rearrangement uses TRBV20-1 and TRBJ2-7; TRBD1 is a possible D gene (6 bases). In germline, CDR1 is DFQATT, CDR2 SNEGSKA (reference sequence). The V end lost 6 bases, the J end lost 4 bases, and 10 bases lay between the germline ends. The CDR3 spans 11 residues. The CDR3 is CSAQGLYEQYF. CDR3 in DNA: TGCAGTGCCCAGGGGTTGTACGAGCAGTACTTC.

In its sample, this clonotype was seen many times. V and J are TRBV15 and TRBJ2-2; D uncertain. The CDR3 spans 14 residues. Trimming took 1 base from V and 6 from J, leaving 9 bases between them. Per germline, CDR1 LNHNV and CDR2 YYDKDF (reference sequence). The CDR3 sequence is CATSRVNVAGELFF. CDR3 sequence (DNA): TGTGCCACCAGCAGAGTTAACGTGGCCGGGGAGCTGTTTTTT.

This clonotype was counted many times. This chain connects TRBV5-1 to TRBJ1-1, with no clear D. V shed 4 bases and J shed 0 bases, with 16 bases lying between them. The CDR3 has 16 amino acids. Germline V gene sequence: CDR1 SGHRS, CDR2 YFSETQ. The CDR3 here is CASSPSTFGVNTEAFF. CDR3 coding DNA: TGCGCCAGCAGCCCCTCTACTTTCGGAGTGAACACTGAAGCTTTCTTT.

V usage is TRBV7-2 and J usage is TRBJ1-5, with D tentatively TRBD1 (5 bases). Trimming took off 0 bases at V and 9 bases at J, with 12 bases between the two ends. The CDR3 consists of 14 residues. CDR1 is SGHTA and CDR2 is FQGNSA in the germline V gene. The CDR3 nucleotides read TGTGCCAGCAGCTTAGCAGAGTTTAGGGGGCCCCAGCATTTT. Its translation: CASSLAEFRGPQHF.

This clonotype showed up many times. The genes are TRBV2 and TRBJ1-6; D gene ambiguous. The CDR3 is made up of 11 amino acids. V lost 7 bases and J 7 bases, leaving 5 bases between the germline ends. CDR1 is SNHLY and CDR2 is FYNNEI in the germline V gene. The CDR3 loop is CASKGNSPLHF. CDR3 coding DNA: TGTGCCAGCAAGGGCAATTCACCCCTCCACTTT.

In this sample, this clonotype turned up many times. The genes are TRBV3-1 and TRBJ2-1, with 9 nucleotides matching TRBD2. Losses at the gene ends were 3 bases for V and 8 bases for J; bases not matched to a gene: 11. This CDR3 spans 16 amino acids. Per the germline V gene, CDR1 is LGHDT and CDR2 is YNNKEL (reference sequence). CDR3 sequence: CASSHLLAGGVDEQFF. The CDR3 coding sequence is TGTGCCAGCAGCCACCTTCTTGCGGGAGGGGTAGATGAGCAGTTCTTC.

This clonotype occurred many times. DNA of the CDR3: TGTGCCAGCAGCTTGGCAGCCACGAACACCGGGGAGCTGTTTTTT. It is translated as CASSLAATNTGELFF. J is TRBJ2-2 and V is TRBV7-6; no firm D call. CDR1 SGHVS and CDR2 FNYEAQ come from the germline V gene. The CDR3 length is 15 residues. The V and J ends lost 3 bases and 0 bases respectively, with 8 bases between them. The full variable domain, its missing parts supplied by reference TRBV7-6 and TRBJ2-2, is GAGVSQSPRYKVTKRGQDVALRCDPISGHVSLYWYRQALGQGPEFLTYFNYEAQQDKSGLPNDRFSAERPEGSISTLTIQRTEQRDSAMYRCASSLAATNTGELFFGEGSRLTVL.

This clonotype appeared a few times. The J gene is TRBJ2-3, the V gene TRBV20-1, with 15 bases aligning to TRBD2. CDR1 is DFQATT and CDR2 is SNEGSKA in the germline V gene (reference sequence). The V segment lost 2 bases and the J segment 8 bases; nucleotides outside the gene matches: 11. CDR3 length: 17 amino acids. This chain's CDR3 is CSARPRPGLAGGGTQYF. CDR3 nucleotides: TGCAGTGCTAGACCGCGCCCGGGACTAGCGGGAGGAGGTACGCAGTATTTT.

This chain uses TRBV12-3 or TRBV12-4 with TRBJ2-6, with no clear D. The germline V and J ends were trimmed by 3 bases and 4 bases, with 10 bases remaining between them. The CDR3 sequence is 15 residues long. The CDR3 spells CASSFTLAGANVLTF. The DNA of the CDR3 is TGTGCCAGCAGTTTCACTCTCGCAGGGGCCAACGTCCTGACTTTC.

J is TRBJ2-5 and V is TRBV20-1; D gene uncertain. Trimming cost V 7 bases and J 5 bases, with 14 bases left between them. The CDR3 has 12 amino acids. Germline CDR1 reads DFQATT; CDR2 reads SNEGSKA (reference sequence). This CDR3 is CSVGSTLETQYF. CDR3 bases: TGCAGTGTCGGATCGACTTTGGAGACCCAGTACTTC.

This clonotype was counted a few times. V and J are TRBV5-6 and TRBJ1-2; the D gene is possibly TRBD1 (6 bases). V gave up 4 bases and J gave up 7 bases, with 8 bases separating them. The CDR3 spans 11 residues. CDR1 and CDR2 from the germline V gene are SGHDT and YYEEEE. CDR3 region: CASSAGVGYTF. DNA of the CDR3: TGTGCCAGCAGCGCAGGGGTTGGCTACACCTTC. Together with reference TRBV5-6 and TRBJ1-2, the CDR3 gives the full variable domain: DAGVTQSPTHLIKTRGQQVTLRCSPKSGHDTVSWYQQALGQGPQFIFQYYEEEERQRGNFPDRFSGHQFPNYSSELNVNALLLGDSALYLCASSAGVGYTFGSGTRLTVV.

This clonotype has only a few counts. The chain recombines TRBV20-1 with TRBJ2-1; 10 positions agree with TRBD2. V lost 5 bases to trimming and J lost 6 bases; unmatched junction nucleotides: 7. The CDR3 has 14 amino acids. In germline, CDR1 is DFQATT, CDR2 SNEGSKA (reference sequence). CDR3 region: CSAVTSGAANEQFF. The CDR3 DNA reads as TGCAGTGCTGTTACTAGCGGGGCCGCCAATGAGCAGTTCTTC.

The V call is TRBV28, the J call TRBJ2-7, with a tentative D call TRBD1 (6 bases). The CDR3 runs 12 residues. The V end was cut by 6 bases, the J end by 2 bases, with 8 bases between. Looked up from germline, CDR1 is MDHEN and CDR2 is SYDVKM. This CDR3 is CASRDRAYEQYF. CDR3 bases: TGTGCCAGCAGGGACAGAGCCTACGAGCAGTACTTC.

In this sample, this clonotype turned up a few times. The CDR3 sequence is CASSSLYRGRNTEAFF. The CDR3 coding sequence is TGTGCCAGCAGTTCCTTATACAGGGGGCGTAACACTGAAGCTTTCTTT. This chain links TRBV27 with TRBJ1-1; 9 bases match TRBD1. CDR1 is MNHEY, CDR2 SMNVEV, per germline (reference sequence). The CDR3 length is 16 residues. Trimming cost V 4 bases and J 2 bases; bases outside gene matches: 8.

This clonotype was counted at least ten times. The chain couples TRBV25-1 to TRBJ2-3, with 10 bases that match TRBD2. V trimming: 2 bases; J trimming: 6 bases; junction bases outside the gene matches: 2. The CDR3 is made up of 14 amino acids. Germline CDR1 and CDR2: MGHDK and SYGVNS. The CDR3 region is CASSELAGADTQYF. The CDR3 DNA reads TGTGCCAGCAGTGAACTAGCGGGGGCCGATACGCAGTATTTT.

This clonotype was observed a few times. V and J are TRBV14 and TRBJ2-1, with D hard to call. In germline, CDR1 is SGHDN, CDR2 FVKESK. The CDR3 has 12 residues. Between the trimmed V and J ends, which lost 3 bases and 5 bases, there was a span of 5 bases. Here the CDR3 reads CASSHFNNEQFF. CDR3 sequence (DNA): TGTGCCAGCAGCCATTTTAACAATGAGCAGTTCTTC.

This clonotype was seen many times. The chain links TRBV7-9 to TRBJ2-5; no clear D. The CDR3 length is 15 residues. Germline-derived CDR1 and CDR2 are SEHNR and FQNEAQ (reference sequence). V lost 1 base and J lost 3, with 12 bases in between. CDR3 amino acids: CASSLELYSKETQYF. The CDR3 DNA is TGTGCCAGCAGCTTAGAATTATACAGCAAAGAGACCCAGTACTTC.

At least ten counts were recorded for this clonotype. V is TRBV28 and J is TRBJ1-4; 9 bases align to TRBD1. In germline, CDR1 is MDHEN, CDR2 SYDVKM. This CDR3 comprises 14 residues. Unmatched junction bases numbered 4, after V lost 5 bases and J lost 6 bases. The CDR3 coding sequence is TGTGCCAGCAGTCGGACAGGGGTGGATGAAAAACTGTTTTTT. This encodes CASSRTGVDEKLFF.

The rearrangement links TRBV15 to TRBJ2-1; 13 bases map to TRBD2. J gave up 9 bases and V 3 bases, and 11 bases lay outside the gene matches. The CDR3 runs to 17 residues. Germline CDR1 and CDR2: LNHNV and YYDKDF (reference sequence). CDR3: CATSSRTSGSRRPEQFF. The CDR3 nucleotides read TGTGCCACCAGCAGTAGGACTAGCGGGAGCAGGCGTCCTGAGCAGTTCTTC.

The chain couples TRBV2 to TRBJ2-2; 10 bases agree with TRBD1. The CDR3 consists of 15 residues. Per germline, CDR1 SNHLY and CDR2 FYNNEI. V was pared by 6 bases and J by 3 bases, with 4 bases of the junction left unmatched. The CDR3 DNA reads as TGTGCCAGCAGCACGGGACAGGGGTACACCGGGGAGCTGTTTTTT. This sequence encodes CASSTGQGYTGELFF. The variable domain in full, with the rest retrieved from reference TRBV2 and TRBJ2-2, is EPEVTQTPSHQVTQMGQEVILRCVPISNHLYFYWYRQILGQKVEFLVSFYNNEISEKSEIFDDQFSVERPDGSNFTLKIRSTKLEDSAMYFCASSTGQGYTGELFFGEGSRLTVL.

V gene TRBV2 combines with J gene TRBJ2-2; TRBD1 matches at 9 bases. V lost 9 bases and J lost 7; bases outside the gene matches: 6. This CDR3 is built from 13 residues. Germline values: CDR1 SNHLY, CDR2 FYNNEI. The CDR3 DNA reads as TGTGCCAGGACCGGGACAGGGAACGGGGAGCTGTTTTTT. Its protein is CARTGTGNGELFF.

This clonotype was seen more than once but under ten times. The rearrangement uses TRBV7-9 and TRBJ2-1, with TRBD2 matching 11 bases. The CDR3 sequence is 16 residues long. Germline-derived CDR1 and CDR2 are SEHNR and FQNEAQ (reference sequence). The V segment lost 5 bases and the J segment 6 bases; nucleotides outside the gene matches: 9. The CDR3 sequence is CASSIPGLAVSNEQFF. The CDR3 DNA reads TGTGCCAGCAGCATTCCGGGACTAGCGGTATCCAATGAGCAGTTCTTC. The whole variable domain, remainder taken from reference TRBV7-9 and TRBJ2-1, is DTGVSQNPRHKITKRGQNVTFRCDPISEHNRLYWYRQTLGQGPEFLTYFQNEAQLEKSRLLSDRFSAERPKGSFSTLEIQRTEQGDSAMYLCASSIPGLAVSNEQFFGPGTRLTVL.

The chain recombines TRBV11-2 with TRBJ2-7, with 7 positions matching TRBD1. V shed 1 base, J shed 0 bases, and the junction held 12 bases outside the gene matches. The germline gives CDR1 SGHAT, CDR2 FQNNGV. The CDR3 consists of 18 residues. CDR3 amino acids: CASSLVVGTGDNSYEQYF. The CDR3 DNA reads TGTGCCAGCAGCTTAGTGGTCGGAACAGGGGACAACTCCTACGAGCAGTACTTC.

Note on this clonotype: The junction departs from the called germline gene at one end, perhaps through a read error. The V call is TRBV20-1, the J call TRBJ2-5; 9 bases match TRBD2. Germline V gene lookup returns CDR1 DFQATT and CDR2 SNEGSKA (reference sequence). This CDR3 has 16 amino acids. The CDR3 nucleotides are TGCTGTGCTAGAGCCCTACTAGCGGGCCTCCAAGAGACCCAGTACTTC. Its protein product is CCARALLAGLQETQYF.